This T cell receptor (beta chain) was found in a study of cytomegalovirus exposure and HLA in healthy donors. Trimming took off 4 bases at V and 3 bases at J, with 10 bases between the two ends. Germline V gives CDR1 SGHVS, CDR2 FQNEAQ. The CDR3 has 14 amino acids. The primer mix had 60 Vbeta and 13 Jbeta primers. Source study methods: In a later analysis, approximately 80 million unique TCR beta chains included roughly 11 million shared by two or more donors. Profiled with immunoSEQ multiplex PCR; TCRdb holds only in-frame clones, not every one. V and J calls and clone size are those listed in that table; D and trimming were worked out from the DNA. The data contain 250,000 to 350,000 clones, around two thirds of them singletons. Study-wide findings and caveats: From TCR beta sequences, most subjects' HLA-A and HLA-B alleles were reportedly predicted accurately. Analysis was carried out at a later point, and it linked a missense DCLRE1C variant to TCR beta V- and J-gene trimming. The study labeled 150 to 200 TCR beta chains cytomegalovirus-associated.

This clone was picked up a small number of times. Its target is unknown. The source of this sequence is a female donor in good health and CMV-seronegative. The sequencing sample was made of PBMCs. V usage is TRBV7-8 and J usage is TRBJ2-1; TRBD1 is a possible D gene (5 bases). CDR3 residues: CASSSPRVYNEQFF. The CDR3 bases are TGTGCCAGCAGCTCCCCCAGGGTCTACAATGAGCAGTTCTTC.